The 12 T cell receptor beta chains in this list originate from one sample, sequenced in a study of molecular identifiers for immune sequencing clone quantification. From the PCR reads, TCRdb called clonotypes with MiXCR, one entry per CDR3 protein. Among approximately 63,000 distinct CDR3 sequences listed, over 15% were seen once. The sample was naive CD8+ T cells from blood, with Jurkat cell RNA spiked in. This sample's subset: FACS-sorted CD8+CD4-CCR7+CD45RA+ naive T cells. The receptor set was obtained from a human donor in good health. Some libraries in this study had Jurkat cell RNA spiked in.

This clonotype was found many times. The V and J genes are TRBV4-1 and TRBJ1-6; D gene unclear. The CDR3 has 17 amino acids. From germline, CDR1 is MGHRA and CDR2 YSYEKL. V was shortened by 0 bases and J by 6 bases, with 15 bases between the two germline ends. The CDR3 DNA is TGCGCCAGCAGCCAAGATCAAAACCCCAGGCCTAATTCACCCCTCCACTTT. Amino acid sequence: CASSQDQNPRPNSPLHF.

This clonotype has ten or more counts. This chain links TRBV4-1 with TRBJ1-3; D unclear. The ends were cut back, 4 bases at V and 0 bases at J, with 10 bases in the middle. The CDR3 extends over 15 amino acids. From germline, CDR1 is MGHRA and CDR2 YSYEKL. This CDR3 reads CASSPIFDSGNTIYF. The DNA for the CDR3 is TGCGCCAGCAGCCCCATATTCGACTCTGGAAACACCATATATTTT.

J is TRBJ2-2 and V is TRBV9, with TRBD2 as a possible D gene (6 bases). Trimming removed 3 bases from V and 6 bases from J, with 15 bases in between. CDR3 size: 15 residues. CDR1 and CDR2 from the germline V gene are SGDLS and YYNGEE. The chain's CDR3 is CASSESGVASGELFF. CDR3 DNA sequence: TGTGCCAGCAGCGAGTCGGGGGTCGCGTCCGGGGAGCTGTTTTTT.

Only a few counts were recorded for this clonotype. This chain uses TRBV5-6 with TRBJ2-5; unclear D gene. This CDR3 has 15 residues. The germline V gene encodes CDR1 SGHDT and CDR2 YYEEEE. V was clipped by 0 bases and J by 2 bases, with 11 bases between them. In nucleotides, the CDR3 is TGTGCCAGCAGCTTGGTCGCCAGCCTGCAAGAGACCCAGTACTTC. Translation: CASSLVASLQETQYF.

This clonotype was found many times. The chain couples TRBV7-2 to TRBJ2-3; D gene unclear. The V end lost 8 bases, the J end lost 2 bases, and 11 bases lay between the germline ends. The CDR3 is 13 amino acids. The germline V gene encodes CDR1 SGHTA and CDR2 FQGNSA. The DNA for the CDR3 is TGTGCCAGCGTAGAGTTAAACACAGATACGCAGTATTTT. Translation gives CASVELNTDTQYF.

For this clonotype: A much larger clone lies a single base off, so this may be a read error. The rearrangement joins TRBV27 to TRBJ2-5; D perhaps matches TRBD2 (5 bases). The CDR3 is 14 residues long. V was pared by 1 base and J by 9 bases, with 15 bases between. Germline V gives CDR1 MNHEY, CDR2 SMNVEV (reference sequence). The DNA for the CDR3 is TGTGCCAGCAGTTTATTAAGCGGTCCGGAGGCCCAGTACTTC. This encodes CASSLLSGPEAQYF.

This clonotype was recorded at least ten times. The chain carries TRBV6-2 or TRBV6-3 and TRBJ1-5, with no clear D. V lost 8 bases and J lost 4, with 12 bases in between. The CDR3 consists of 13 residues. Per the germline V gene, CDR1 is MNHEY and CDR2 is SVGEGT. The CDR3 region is CASSDGQNQPQHF. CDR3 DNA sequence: TGTGCCAGCTCCGATGGCCAAAATCAGCCCCAGCATTTT.

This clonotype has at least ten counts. The CDR3, as DNA: TGTGCCAGCAGCTCATGGGTGGGACAAGAGACCCAGTACTTC. Translation gives CASSSWVGQETQYF. The rearrangement uses TRBV7-6 and TRBJ2-5; D gene unclear. This CDR3 is 14 amino acids long. Germline loops: CDR1 SGHVS, CDR2 FNYEAQ. Trimming left V 4 bases short and J 2 bases short, with 11 bases between.

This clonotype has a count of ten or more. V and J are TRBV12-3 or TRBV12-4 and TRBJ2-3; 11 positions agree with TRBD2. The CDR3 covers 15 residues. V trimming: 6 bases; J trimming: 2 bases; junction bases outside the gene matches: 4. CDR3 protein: CASRGTSGYTDTQYF. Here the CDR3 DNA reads TGTGCCAGCAGGGGGACTAGCGGTTACACAGATACGCAGTATTTT.

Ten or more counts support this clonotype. The CDR3 here is CASSGCTGVEKLFF. The DNA of the CDR3 is TGTGCCAGCAGTGGCTGCACCGGAGTTGAAAAACTGTTTTTT. The gene calls are TRBV6-4 and TRBJ1-4; D gene uncertain. This CDR3 is 14 amino acids long. Germline V gene data show CDR1 as MRHNA and CDR2 as SNTAGT. The V gene lost 4 bases and the J gene lost 7 bases, with 13 bases spanning the gap.

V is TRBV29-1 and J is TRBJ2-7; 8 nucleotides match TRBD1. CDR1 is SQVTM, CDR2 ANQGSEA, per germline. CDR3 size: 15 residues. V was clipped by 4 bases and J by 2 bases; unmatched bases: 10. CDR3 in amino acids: CSVAGGQGVTYEQYF. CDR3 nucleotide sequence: TGCAGCGTTGCAGGGGGCCAGGGGGTTACCTACGAGCAGTACTTC.

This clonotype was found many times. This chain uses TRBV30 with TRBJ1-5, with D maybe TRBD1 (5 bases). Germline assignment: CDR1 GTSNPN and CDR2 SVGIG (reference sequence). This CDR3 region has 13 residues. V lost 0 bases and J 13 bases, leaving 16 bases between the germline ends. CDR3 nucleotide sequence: TGTGCCTGGAGTGTCGGGGGGTCTAACCTTCAGCATTTT. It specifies CAWSVGGSNLQHF.